This entry lists 18 T cell receptor beta chains sequenced from one sample in a study of response to subunit inactivated influenza vaccine. Each CDR3 protein is one row after TCRdb ran MiXCR on the RT-PCR reads. Altogether approximately 500,000 distinct CDR3 sequences are present, roughly 13% being singletons, with the ten largest covering around 14%. The specimen comprised PBMCs from blood, sampled roughly 45 days after vaccination. The receptors come from a man aged 50 or older who received an inactivated influenza vaccine.

This clonotype was recorded a few times. The J gene is TRBJ2-2, the V gene TRBV28; D not certain. CDR1 is MDHEN and CDR2 is SYDVKM in the germline V gene. Trimming took off 5 bases at V and 2 bases at J, with 6 bases between the two ends. The CDR3 spans 13 residues. The CDR3 DNA reads TGTGCCAGCAGTATTTTCAACACCGGGGAGCTGTTTTTT. This translates into CASSIFNTGELFF.

This clonotype was counted a few times. The CDR3 bases are TGCAGTGCTAGTAGGGGTCCGACAGGGGGCTACGAGCAGTACTTC. It is translated as CSASRGPTGGYEQYF. V and J are TRBV20-1 and TRBJ2-7; 9 bases are shared with TRBD1. The V gene end was trimmed by 3 bases and the J gene end by 3 bases; junction bases not matched to a gene: 9. CDR3 length: 15 residues. Germline V lookup: CDR1 DFQATT, CDR2 SNEGSKA (reference sequence).

This chain links TRBV20-1 with TRBJ1-2, with 9 bases that match TRBD1. CDR1 is DFQATT and CDR2 is SNEGSKA in the germline V gene (reference sequence). There are 15 residues in the CDR3. V gave up 3 bases and J gave up 4 bases; unmatched junction bases: 9. The CDR3 nucleotides are TGCAGTGCTAGGGGAAGGGGACAGGGTTTCTATGGCTACACCTTC. As protein: CSARGRGQGFYGYTF.

V gene TRBV29-1 combines with J gene TRBJ1-1, with 8 nucleotides matching TRBD1. The junction had 2 bases not matched to a gene; V was cut back by 4 bases and J by 1 base. The germline gives CDR1 SQVTM, CDR2 ANQGSEA. This CDR3 has 13 residues. CDR3 loop: CSVADRENTEAFF. CDR3 bases: TGCAGCGTTGCGGACAGGGAGAACACTGAAGCTTTCTTT.

The chain has TRBV4-1 and TRBJ2-5; 9 nucleotides match TRBD1. V was clipped by 4 bases and J by 5 bases; unmatched bases: 11. Germline loops: CDR1 MGHRA, CDR2 YSYEKL. The CDR3 consists of 16 residues. The CDR3 region has the DNA TGCGCCAGCAGCCCCTTCAAGACAGGGGGTAGGGAGACCCAGTACTTC. It yields the protein CASSPFKTGGRETQYF.

Only a few counts were recorded for this clonotype. This rearrangement joins TRBV7-9 to TRBJ1-2; unclear D gene. Germline V gene lookup returns CDR1 SEHNR and CDR2 FQNEAQ (reference sequence). The CDR3 sequence is 13 residues long. Between the trimmed V and J ends, which lost 4 bases and 5 bases, there was a span of 11 bases. Here the CDR3 reads CASSSPPEYGYTF. DNA of the CDR3: TGTGCCAGCAGCTCTCCCCCTGAATATGGCTACACCTTC.

This clonotype appeared many times. The rearrangement links TRBV5-1 to TRBJ2-1; 9 bases match TRBD1. Germline trimming cut 0 bases from V and 6 bases from J; bases unmatched to any gene: 4. Per the germline V gene, CDR1 is SGHRS and CDR2 is YFSETQ. The CDR3 is 15 residues long. CDR3 in DNA: TGCGCCAGCAGCTTGGTCGTGACAGGGGGCAATGAGCAGTTCTTC. Its translation is CASSLVVTGGNEQFF.

In nucleotides, the CDR3 is TGTGCCAGCAGCCAAGACCGGGAAAGCGAGCAGTACTTC. Amino acid sequence: CASSQDRESEQYF. V and J are TRBV4-2 and TRBJ2-7, with a possible D match to TRBD2 (5 bases). Trimming pared 0 bases from V and 6 bases from J, leaving 9 bases between. The CDR3 spans 13 residues. Germline CDR1 reads LGHNA; CDR2 reads YNFKEQ.

There are many counts of this clonotype. The chain links TRBV6-5 to TRBJ1-3, with D hard to call. V was pared by 4 bases and J by 4 bases, with 8 bases between. The CDR3 length is 13 residues. Germline V lookup: CDR1 MNHEY, CDR2 SVGAGI. CDR3 nucleotide sequence: TGTGCCAGCAGTTTGGTAGGAGGAAACACCATATATTTT. Translation: CASSLVGGNTIYF.

V and J are TRBV7-9 and TRBJ2-3; TRBD1 matches 10 bases. The germline V gene encodes CDR1 SEHNR and CDR2 FQNEAQ (reference sequence). The J segment lost 6 bases and the V segment lost 4 bases, leaving 7 bases of the junction unmatched. This CDR3 contains 15 residues. CDR3 DNA sequence: TGTGCCAGCAGCTCTCCGGGACAGGGGATCGATACGCAGTATTTT. Encoded protein: CASSSPGQGIDTQYF.

The V call is TRBV5-1, the J call TRBJ2-1; the match to TRBD2 covers 9 bases. V shed 3 bases, J shed 5 bases, and the junction held 12 bases outside the gene matches. The CDR3 loop spans 17 amino acids. Germline lookup yields CDR1 SGHRS and CDR2 YFSETQ. CDR3 region: CASSSNSGREVHNEQFF. In DNA form, the CDR3 reads TGCGCCAGCAGCTCCAATAGCGGGAGAGAGGTCCACAATGAGCAGTTCTTC.

In this sample, this clonotype turned up many times. The chain links TRBV4-3 to TRBJ1-5; D ambiguous. V lost 0 bases, J lost 8 bases, and 8 bases lay in between. There are 13 residues in the CDR3. Germline V gene sequence: CDR1 LGHNA, CDR2 YSLEER. CDR3 region: CASSQDLAEPQHF. The CDR3 DNA is TGCGCCAGCAGCCAAGATCTGGCAGAGCCCCAGCATTTT.

The J gene is TRBJ2-5, the V gene TRBV10-3; 9 positions match TRBD1. Germline CDR1 and CDR2: ENHRY and SYGVKD. There are 14 residues in the CDR3. The trim removed 0 bases at V and 4 bases at J, leaving 0 bases unmatched. CDR3: CAISESTGGETQYF. Here the CDR3 DNA reads TGTGCCATCAGTGAGTCGACAGGGGGAGAGACCCAGTACTTC.

The rearrangement links TRBV6-2 or TRBV6-3 to TRBJ2-5, with TRBD2 identical over 7 bases. The V and J ends lost 0 bases and 1 base, in that order; junction bases with no gene match: 2. Germline V lookup: CDR1 MNHEY, CDR2 SVGEGT. This CDR3 region has 15 residues. The CDR3: CASSYSGTTQETQYF. CDR3 in DNA: TGTGCCAGCAGTTACTCTGGGACTACCCAAGAGACCCAGTACTTC.

Many counts were recorded for this clonotype. The chain is built from TRBV5-1 and TRBJ2-2; D is ambiguous. The germline V gene has CDR1 SGHRS and CDR2 YFSETQ. The CDR3 spans 12 residues. The ends were cut back, 4 bases at V and 6 bases at J, with 7 bases in the middle. CDR3 sequence: CASSQDPGELFF. In nucleotides, the CDR3 is TGCGCCAGCAGCCAAGACCCCGGGGAGCTGTTTTTT. Drawing the rest from reference TRBV5-1 and TRBJ2-2, the complete variable domain is KAGVTQTPRYLIKTRGQQVTLSCSPISGHRSVSWYQQTPGQGLQFLFEYFSETQRNKGNFPGRFSGRQFSNSRSEMNVSTLELGDSALYLCASSQDPGELFFGEGSRLTVL.

The J gene is TRBJ1-5, the V gene TRBV12-3 or TRBV12-4; D is unclear. The CDR3 is 15 residues long. Trimming took 5 bases from V and 5 from J, leaving 16 bases between them. CDR3 nucleotide sequence: TGTGCCAGCAGTCCGGGATCGGACGTTTATCAGCCCCAGCATTTT. Translating gives CASSPGSDVYQPQHF.

This clonotype occurred many times. The V and J genes are TRBV13 and TRBJ1-3; a weak D match, TRBD1 (5 bases). The CDR3 runs 14 residues. V shed 2 bases and J shed 3 bases, with 8 bases lying between them. Germline CDR1 PRHDT, CDR2 FYEKMQ (reference sequence). The CDR3 protein is CASSLWGDGNTIYF. The CDR3 coding sequence is TGTGCCAGCAGCTTATGGGGGGATGGAAACACCATATATTTT.

The chain carries TRBV20-1 and TRBJ2-5; D call uncertain. Per the germline V gene, CDR1 is DFQATT and CDR2 is SNEGSKA (reference sequence). Trimming pared 0 bases from V and 1 base from J, leaving 9 bases between. This CDR3 comprises 14 residues. CDR3 protein: CSAREGSSQETQYF. Written as DNA, the CDR3 is TGCAGTGCTAGAGAAGGGTCTAGCCAAGAGACCCAGTACTTC.